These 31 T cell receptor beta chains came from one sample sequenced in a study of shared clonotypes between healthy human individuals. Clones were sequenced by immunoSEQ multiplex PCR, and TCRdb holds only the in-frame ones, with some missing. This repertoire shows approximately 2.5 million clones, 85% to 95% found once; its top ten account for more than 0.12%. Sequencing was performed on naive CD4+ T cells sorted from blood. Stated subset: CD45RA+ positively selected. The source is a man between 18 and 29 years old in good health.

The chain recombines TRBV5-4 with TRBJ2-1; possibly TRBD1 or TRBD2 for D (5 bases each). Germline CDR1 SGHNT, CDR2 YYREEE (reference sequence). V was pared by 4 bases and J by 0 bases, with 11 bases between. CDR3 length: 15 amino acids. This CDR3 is CASSVGTVSYNEQFF. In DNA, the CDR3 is TGTGCCAGCAGCGTTGGGACGGTCTCCTACAATGAGCAGTTCTTC.

CDR3 residues: CATRTGDNQPQHF. The CDR3 DNA is TGTGCCACCCGGACAGGGGACAATCAGCCCCAGCATTTT. The rearrangement joins TRBV6-1 to TRBJ1-5, with 9 bases matching TRBD1. The CDR3 covers 13 residues. J lost 3 bases, V lost 10 bases, and 4 bases had no gene match. Germline CDR1 reads MNHNS; CDR2 reads SASEGT.

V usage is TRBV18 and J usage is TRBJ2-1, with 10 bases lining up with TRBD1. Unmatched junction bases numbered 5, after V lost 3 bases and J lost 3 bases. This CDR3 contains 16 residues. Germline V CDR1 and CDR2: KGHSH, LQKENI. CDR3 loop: CASSPPGQGIYNEQFF. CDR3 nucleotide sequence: TGTGCCAGCTCACCCCCGGGACAGGGGATCTACAATGAGCAGTTCTTC.

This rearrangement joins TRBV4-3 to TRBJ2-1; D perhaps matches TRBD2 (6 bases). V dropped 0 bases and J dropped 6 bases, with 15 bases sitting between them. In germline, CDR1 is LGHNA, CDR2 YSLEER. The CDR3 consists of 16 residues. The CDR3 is CASSQEIGGTVNEQFF. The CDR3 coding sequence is TGCGCCAGCAGCCAAGAAATTGGCGGGACGGTCAATGAGCAGTTCTTC.

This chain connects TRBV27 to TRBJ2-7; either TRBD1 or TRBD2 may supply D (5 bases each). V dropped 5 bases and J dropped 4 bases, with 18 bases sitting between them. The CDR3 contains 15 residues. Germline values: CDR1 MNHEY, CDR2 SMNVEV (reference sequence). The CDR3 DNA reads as TGTGCCAGCAGTATAACCGGGACCGGGCCTTACGAGCAGTACTTC. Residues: CASSITGTGPYEQYF.

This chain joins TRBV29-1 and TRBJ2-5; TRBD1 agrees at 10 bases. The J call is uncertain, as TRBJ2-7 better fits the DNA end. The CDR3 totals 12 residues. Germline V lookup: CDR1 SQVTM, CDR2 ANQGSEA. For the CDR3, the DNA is TGCAGCGTCCTGACAGGGGGCGTCGAGCAGTACTTC. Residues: CSVLTGGVEQYF.

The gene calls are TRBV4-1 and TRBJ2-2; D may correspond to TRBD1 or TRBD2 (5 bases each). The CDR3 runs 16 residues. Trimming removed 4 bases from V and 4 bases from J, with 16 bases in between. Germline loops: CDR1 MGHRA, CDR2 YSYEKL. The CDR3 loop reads CASSPWDRSVTGELFF. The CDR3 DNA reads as TGCGCCAGCAGCCCGTGGGACCGAAGCGTCACCGGGGAGCTGTTTTTT.

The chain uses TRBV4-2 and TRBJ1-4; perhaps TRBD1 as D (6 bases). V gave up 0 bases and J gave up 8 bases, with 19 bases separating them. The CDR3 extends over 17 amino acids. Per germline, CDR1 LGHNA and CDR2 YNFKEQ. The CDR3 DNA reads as TGTGCCAGCAGCCAAGAGAGAGGGGGGGGGCGGAGCGAAAAACTGTTTTTT. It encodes CASSQERGGGRSEKLFF.

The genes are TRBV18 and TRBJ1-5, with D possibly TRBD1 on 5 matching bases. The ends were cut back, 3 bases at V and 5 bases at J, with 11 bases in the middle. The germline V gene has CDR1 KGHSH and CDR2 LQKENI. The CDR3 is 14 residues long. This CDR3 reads CASSPLKGYQPQHF. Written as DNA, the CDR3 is TGTGCCAGCTCACCCCTCAAGGGGTATCAGCCCCAGCATTTT.

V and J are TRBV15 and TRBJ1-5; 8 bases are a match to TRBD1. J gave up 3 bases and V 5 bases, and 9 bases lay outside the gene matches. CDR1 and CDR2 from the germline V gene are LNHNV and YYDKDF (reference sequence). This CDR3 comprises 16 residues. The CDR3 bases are TGTGCCACCAGCCAAAGACAGGGGATCCCCAATCAGCCCCAGCATTTT. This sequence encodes CATSQRQGIPNQPQHF. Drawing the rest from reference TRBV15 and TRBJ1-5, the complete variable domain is DAMVIQNPRYQVTQFGKPVTLSCSQTLNHNVMYWYQQKSSQAPKLLFHYYDKDFNNEADTPDNFQSRRPNTSFCFLDIRSPGLGDTAMYLCATSQRQGIPNQPQHFGDGTRLSIL.

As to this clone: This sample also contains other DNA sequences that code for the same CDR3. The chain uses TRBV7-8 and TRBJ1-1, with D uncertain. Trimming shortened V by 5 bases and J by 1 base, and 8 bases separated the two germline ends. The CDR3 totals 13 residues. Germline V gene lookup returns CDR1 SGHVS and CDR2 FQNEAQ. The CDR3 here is CASSPGKNTEAFF. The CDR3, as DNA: TGTGCCAGCAGCCCTGGGAAGAACACTGAAGCTTTCTTT.

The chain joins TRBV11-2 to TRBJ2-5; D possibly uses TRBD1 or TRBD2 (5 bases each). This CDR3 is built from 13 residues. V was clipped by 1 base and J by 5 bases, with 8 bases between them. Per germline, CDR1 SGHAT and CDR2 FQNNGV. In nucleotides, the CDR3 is TGTGCCAGCAGCTTAGCGAGGGGCGAGACCCAGTACTTC. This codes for CASSLARGETQYF.

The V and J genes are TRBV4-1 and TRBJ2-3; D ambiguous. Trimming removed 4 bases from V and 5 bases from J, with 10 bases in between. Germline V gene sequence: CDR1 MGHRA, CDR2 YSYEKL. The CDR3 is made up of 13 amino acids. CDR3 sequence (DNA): TGCGCCAGCAGCCTTGCCATTCGAGATACGCAGTATTTT. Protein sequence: CASSLAIRDTQYF.

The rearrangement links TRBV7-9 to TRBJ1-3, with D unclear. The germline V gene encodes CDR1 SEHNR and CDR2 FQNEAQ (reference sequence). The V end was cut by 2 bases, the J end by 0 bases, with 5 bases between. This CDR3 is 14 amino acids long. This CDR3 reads CASSLQVSGNTIYF. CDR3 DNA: TGTGCCAGCAGCTTACAGGTCTCTGGAAACACCATATATTTT.

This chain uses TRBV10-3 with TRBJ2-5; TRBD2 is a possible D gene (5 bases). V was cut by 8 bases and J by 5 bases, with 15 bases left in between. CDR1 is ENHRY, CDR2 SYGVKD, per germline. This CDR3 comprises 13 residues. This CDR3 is CAIGGGPGETQYF. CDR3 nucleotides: TGTGCCATCGGTGGTGGGCCGGGGGAGACCCAGTACTTC.

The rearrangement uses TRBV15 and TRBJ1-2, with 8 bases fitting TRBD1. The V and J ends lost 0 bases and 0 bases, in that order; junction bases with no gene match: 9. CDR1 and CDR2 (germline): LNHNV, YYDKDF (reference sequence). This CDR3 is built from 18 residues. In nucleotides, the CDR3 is TGTGCCACCAGCAGAGAGAGGACAGGGACAGGAACTAACTATGGCTACACCTTC. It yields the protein CATSRERTGTGTNYGYTF.

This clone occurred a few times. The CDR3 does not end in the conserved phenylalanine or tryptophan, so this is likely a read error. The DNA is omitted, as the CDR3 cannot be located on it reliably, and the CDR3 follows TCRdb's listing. The CDR3 loop reads CASSDRQRL. The chain employs TRBV10-1 and TRBJ1-4; the table's D call, TRBD1, has no DNA check behind it. CDR1 WNHNN and CDR2 SYGVQD come from the germline V gene (reference sequence). The CDR3 is 9 residues long, counting both termini.

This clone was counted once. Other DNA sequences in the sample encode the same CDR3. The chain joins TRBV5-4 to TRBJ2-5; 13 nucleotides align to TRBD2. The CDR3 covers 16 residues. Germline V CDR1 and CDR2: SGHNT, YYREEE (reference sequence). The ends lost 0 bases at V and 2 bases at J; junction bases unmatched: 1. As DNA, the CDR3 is TGTGCCAGCAGCTTGGAGGGACTAGCGGGACAAGAGACCCAGTACTTC. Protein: CASSLEGLAGQETQYF.

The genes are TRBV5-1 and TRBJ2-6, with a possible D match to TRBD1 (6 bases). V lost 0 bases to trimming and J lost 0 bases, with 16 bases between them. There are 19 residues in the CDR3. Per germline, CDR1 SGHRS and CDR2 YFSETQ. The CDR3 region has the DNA TGCGCCAGCAGCTTGGAAGGGCTACAGGGAATCTCTGGGGCCAACGTCCTGACTTTC. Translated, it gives CASSLEGLQGISGANVLTF.

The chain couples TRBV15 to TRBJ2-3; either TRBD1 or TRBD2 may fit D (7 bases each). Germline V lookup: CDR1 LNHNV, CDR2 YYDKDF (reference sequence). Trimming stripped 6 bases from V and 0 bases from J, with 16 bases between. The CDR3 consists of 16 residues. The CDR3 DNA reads TGTGCCACCAGTAGAAACAGGGGACTAAGCACAGATACGCAGTATTTT. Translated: CATSRNRGLSTDTQYF.

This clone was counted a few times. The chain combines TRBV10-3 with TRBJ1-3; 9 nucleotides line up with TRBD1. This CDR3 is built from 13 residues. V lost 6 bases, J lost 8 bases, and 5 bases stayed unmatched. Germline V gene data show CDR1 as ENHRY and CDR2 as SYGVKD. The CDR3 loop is CAIRDRGRDTIYF. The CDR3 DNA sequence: TGTGCCATCAGGGACAGGGGACGCGACACCATATATTTT.

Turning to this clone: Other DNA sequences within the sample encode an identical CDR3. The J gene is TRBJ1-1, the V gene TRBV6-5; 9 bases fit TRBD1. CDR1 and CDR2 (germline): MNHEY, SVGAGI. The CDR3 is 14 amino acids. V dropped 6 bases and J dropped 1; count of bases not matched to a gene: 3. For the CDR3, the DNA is TGTGCCAGCAGCCTGGACAGGGGGAACACTGAAGCTTTCTTT. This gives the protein CASSLDRGNTEAFF.

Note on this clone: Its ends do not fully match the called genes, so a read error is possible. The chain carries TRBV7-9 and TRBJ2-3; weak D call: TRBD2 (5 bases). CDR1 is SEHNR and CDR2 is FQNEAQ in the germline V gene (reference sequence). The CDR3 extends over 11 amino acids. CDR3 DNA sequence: TGTGCCAGCAGCTTACCAGTCCTGGCGGGTTTC. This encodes CASSLPVLAGF.

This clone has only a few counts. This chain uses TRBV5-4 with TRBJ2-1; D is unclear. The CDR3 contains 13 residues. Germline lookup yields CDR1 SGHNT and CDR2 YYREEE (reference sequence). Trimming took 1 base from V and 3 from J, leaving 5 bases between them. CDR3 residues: CASSLRVYNEQFF. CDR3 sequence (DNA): TGTGCCAGCAGCTTGAGGGTCTACAATGAGCAGTTCTTC.

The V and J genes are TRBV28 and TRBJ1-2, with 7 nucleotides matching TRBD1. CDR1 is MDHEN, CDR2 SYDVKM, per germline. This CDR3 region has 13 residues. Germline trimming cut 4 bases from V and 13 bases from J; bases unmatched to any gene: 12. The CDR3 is CASSSGTEIPSTF. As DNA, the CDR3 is TGTGCCAGCAGTTCAGGGACAGAAATCCCGAGCACCTTC.

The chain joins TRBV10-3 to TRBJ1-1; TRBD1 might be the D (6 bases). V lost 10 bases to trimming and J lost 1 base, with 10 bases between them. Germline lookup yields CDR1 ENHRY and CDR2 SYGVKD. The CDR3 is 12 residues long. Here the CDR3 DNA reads TGTGCCAGTCGGACAGCGAACACTGAAGCTTTCTTT. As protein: CASRTANTEAFF.

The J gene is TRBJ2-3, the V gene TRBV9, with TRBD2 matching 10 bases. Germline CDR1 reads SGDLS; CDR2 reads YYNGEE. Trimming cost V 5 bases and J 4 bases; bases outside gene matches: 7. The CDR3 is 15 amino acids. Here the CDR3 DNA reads TGTGCCAGCAGTATACAGCGGGGGGGCCCAGATACGCAGTATTTT. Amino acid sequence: CASSIQRGGPDTQYF.

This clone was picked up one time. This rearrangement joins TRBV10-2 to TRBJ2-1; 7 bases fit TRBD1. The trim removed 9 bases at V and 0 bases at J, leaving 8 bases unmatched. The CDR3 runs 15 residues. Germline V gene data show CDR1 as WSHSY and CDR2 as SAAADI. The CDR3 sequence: CASTGQRSSYNEQFF. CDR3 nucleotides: TGCGCCAGTACGGGACAGCGGAGCTCCTACAATGAGCAGTTCTTC.

For the CDR3, the DNA is TGTGCCAGCAGTAGTCCAGATACGCAGTATTTT. Translating it yields CASSSPDTQYF. The genes are TRBV6-6 and TRBJ2-3; D is unresolved. CDR3 length equals 11 residues. V dropped 5 bases and J dropped 4 bases, with 4 bases sitting between them. The germline V gene encodes CDR1 MNHNY and CDR2 SVGAGI (reference sequence).

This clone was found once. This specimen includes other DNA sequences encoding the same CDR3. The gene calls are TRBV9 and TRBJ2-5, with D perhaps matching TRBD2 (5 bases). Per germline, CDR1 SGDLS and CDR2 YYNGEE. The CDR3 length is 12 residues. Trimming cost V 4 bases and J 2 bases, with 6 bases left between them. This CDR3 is CASSTGQETQYF. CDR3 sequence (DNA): TGTGCCAGCAGCACGGGACAAGAGACCCAGTACTTC.

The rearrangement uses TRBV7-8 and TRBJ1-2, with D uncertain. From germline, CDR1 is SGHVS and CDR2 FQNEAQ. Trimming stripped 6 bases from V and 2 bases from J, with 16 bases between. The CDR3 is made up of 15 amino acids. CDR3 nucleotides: TGTGCCAGCAGTCTCGACCCATCAGTGAACTATGGCTACACCTTC. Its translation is CASSLDPSVNYGYTF. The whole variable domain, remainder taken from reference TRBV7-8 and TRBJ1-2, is GAGVSQSPRYKVAKRGQDVALRCDPISGHVSLFWYQQALGQGPEFLTYFQNEAQLDKSGLPSDRFFAERPEGSVSTLKIQRTQQEDSAVYLCASSLDPSVNYGYTFGSGTRLTVV.